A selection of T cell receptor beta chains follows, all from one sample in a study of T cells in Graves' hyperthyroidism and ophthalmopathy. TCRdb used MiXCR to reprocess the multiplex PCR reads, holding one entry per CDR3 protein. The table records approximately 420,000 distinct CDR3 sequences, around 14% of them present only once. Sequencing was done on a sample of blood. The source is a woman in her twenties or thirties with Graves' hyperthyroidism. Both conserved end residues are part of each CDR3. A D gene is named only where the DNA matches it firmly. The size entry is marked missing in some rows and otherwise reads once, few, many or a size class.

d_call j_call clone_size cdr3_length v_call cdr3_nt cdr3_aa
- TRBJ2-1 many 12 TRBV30 TGTGCCTGGGGGACAAGGTACAATGAGCAGTTCTTC CAWGTRYNEQFF
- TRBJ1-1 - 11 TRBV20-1 TGCAGTGCTGATCAGGACACTGAAGCTTTCTTT CSADQDTEAFF
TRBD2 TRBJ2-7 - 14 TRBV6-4 TGTGCCAGCAGTGCTTTAGCGGGGGACTACGAGCAGTACTTC CASSALAGDYEQYF
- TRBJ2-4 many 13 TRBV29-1 TGCAGCGTTGAACTGACAGGCGGGAACATTCAGTACTTC CSVELTGGNIQYF
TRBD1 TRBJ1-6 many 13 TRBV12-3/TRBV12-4 TGTGCCAGCGAGGACAGGGGGAATTCACCCCTCCACTTT CASEDRGNSPLHF
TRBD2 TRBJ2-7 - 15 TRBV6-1 TGTGCCAGCAGTGACACGGGACTAGCGGACTACGAGCAGTACTTC CASSDTGLADYEQYF
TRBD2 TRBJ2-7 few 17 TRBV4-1 TGCGCCAGCAGCCGAGGTACCTTGCTAGCGGAGACCTACGAGCAGTACTTC CASSRGTLLAETYEQYF
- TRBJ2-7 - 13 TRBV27 TGTGCCAGCAAGAACGGGGAAGGGATCGAGCAGTACTTC CASKNGEGIEQYF
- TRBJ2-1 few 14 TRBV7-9 TGTGCCAGCAGCAGGGGCTATACGGGGAATGAGCAGTTCTTC CASSRGYTGNEQFF
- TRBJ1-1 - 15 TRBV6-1 TGTGCCAGCAGCCCCCTCAGTATGTTGATCACTGAAGCTTTCTTT CASSPLSMLITEAFF
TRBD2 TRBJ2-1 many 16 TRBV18 TGTGCCAGCTCACGGGGGACTAGCGGCTCCTACAATGAGCAGTTCTTC CASSRGTSGSYNEQFF
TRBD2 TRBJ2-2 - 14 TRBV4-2 TGTGCCGTTAGCGGGAGGGGAGGCGACGGGGAGCTGTTTTTT CAVSGRGGDGELFF
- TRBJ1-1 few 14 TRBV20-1 TGCAGTGCTAGAGATCTCTGGGGGGACACTGAAGCTTTCTTT CSARDLWGDTEAFF
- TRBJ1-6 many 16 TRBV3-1 TGTGCCAGCAGCCAAGATGGTCCGGGCTCACCATCACCCCTCCACTTT CASSQDGPGSPSPLHF
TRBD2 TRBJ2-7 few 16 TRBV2 TGTGCCAGCACCGGGACTAGCGGGAGGGGGACCTACGAGCAGTACTTC CASTGTSGRGTYEQYF
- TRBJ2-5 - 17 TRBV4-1 TGCGCCAGCAGCCAAGATGCAGGGAGTAGGGACCAAGAGACCCAGTACTTC CASSQDAGSRDQETQYF
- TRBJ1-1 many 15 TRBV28 TGTGCCAGCAGGACAGGAAACCTAATGAACACTGAAGCTTTCTTT CASRTGNLMNTEAFF
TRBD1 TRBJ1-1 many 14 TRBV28 TGTGCCAGCAGTAACAGGGGCATGAACACTGAAGCTTTCTTT CASSNRGMNTEAFF
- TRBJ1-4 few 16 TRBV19 TGTGCCAGTAGAACGGGGCGGCGCTCAACTAATGAAAAACTGTTTTTT CASRTGRRSTNEKLFF
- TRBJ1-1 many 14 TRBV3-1 TGTGCCAGCAGCCAAGGGGGACTGAACACTGAAGCTTTCTTT CASSQGGLNTEAFF
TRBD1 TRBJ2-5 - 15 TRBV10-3 TGTGCCATCAGTGATCGGGGACAGGGGAAAGAGACCCAGTACTTC CAISDRGQGKETQYF
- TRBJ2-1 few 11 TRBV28 TGTGCCAGCAGGTCAGGGTTCGAGCAGTTCTTC CASRSGFEQFF
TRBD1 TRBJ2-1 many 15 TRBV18 TGTGCCAGCGCGCGGGGGACAGGGGGTCGGAATGAGCAGTTCTTC CASARGTGGRNEQFF
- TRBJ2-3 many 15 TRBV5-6 TGTGCCAGCACCCTAGCTAGGGGCAGCACAGATACGCAGTATTTT CASTLARGSTDTQYF
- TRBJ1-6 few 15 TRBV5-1 TGCGCCAGCAGCTTGTTACCAGAGCCGGATTCACCCCTCCACTTT CASSLLPEPDSPLHF
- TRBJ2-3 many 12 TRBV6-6 TGTGCCAGCAGTTACTCGGGAGATACGCAGTATTTT CASSYSGDTQYF